The 13 T cell receptor beta chains presented below share a single source sample, sequenced in a study of blood T cell repertoires in COVID-19. Some clones are missing from TCRdb's copy, which holds only in-frame ones; the method was immunoSEQ multiplex PCR. Of around 180,000 clones in the sample, about 90% were seen once. Sequenced sample: peripheral blood. The source of these receptors is a man between 65 and 85 years old with active or convalescent COVID-19.

This sequence joins TRBV6-4 and TRBJ2-1; 14 nucleotides match TRBD2. Germline V gene sequence: CDR1 MRHNA, CDR2 SNTAGT. The V segment lost 5 bases and the J segment 10 bases; nucleotides outside the gene matches: 10. The CDR3 is made up of 16 amino acids. The CDR3: CASSREGLAGAGEQFF. The CDR3 nucleotides read TGTGCCAGCAGTAGGGAGGGACTAGCGGGAGCAGGGGAGCAGTTCTTC.

The chain carries TRBV5-5 and TRBJ1-5, with no clear D. CDR1 SGHKS and CDR2 YYEKEE come from the germline V gene (reference sequence). Trimming removed 0 bases at V and 0 bases at J, with 7 bases between. The CDR3 covers 15 residues. The CDR3 here is CASSLVSYSNQPQHF. Here the CDR3 DNA reads TGTGCCAGCAGCTTGGTTAGTTATAGCAATCAGCCCCAGCATTTT. Together with reference TRBV5-5 and TRBJ1-5, the CDR3 gives the full variable domain: DAGVTQSPTHLIKTRGQQVTLRCSPISGHKSVSWYQQVLGQGPQFIFQYYEKEERGRGNFPDRFSARQFPNYSSELNVNALLLGDSALYLCASSLVSYSNQPQHFGDGTRLSIL.

V gene TRBV5-1 combines with J gene TRBJ1-1; D is ambiguous. This CDR3 is built from 16 residues. The V gene's germline CDR1 is SGHRS and CDR2 YFSETQ. V gave up 0 bases and J gave up 1 base, with 13 bases separating them. CDR3 sequence: CASSLAPRSSNTEAFF. The CDR3 DNA sequence: TGCGCCAGCAGCTTGGCCCCGAGATCGTCGAACACTGAAGCTTTCTTT.

J is TRBJ2-1 and V is TRBV11-3, with D maybe TRBD1 (6 bases). The CDR3 covers 13 residues. Germline V CDR1 and CDR2: SGHNT, YENEEA. V lost 5 bases, J lost 10 bases, and 15 bases lay in between. The CDR3 sequence is CASSPRTDQEQFF. The CDR3, as DNA: TGTGCCAGCAGCCCCAGGACAGACCAAGAGCAGTTCTTC.

This chain joins TRBV2 and TRBJ1-5; 7 bases match TRBD1. Germline values: CDR1 SNHLY, CDR2 FYNNEI. Losses at the gene ends were 5 bases for V and 6 bases for J; bases not matched to a gene: 10. CDR3 length: 15 residues. In DNA form, the CDR3 reads TGTGCCAGCAGTACTCAACAGGGGCGCGGTCAGCCCCAGCATTTT. This encodes CASSTQQGRGQPQHF.

The gene calls are TRBV7-2 and TRBJ1-6; 7 bases line up with TRBD1. Germline values: CDR1 SGHTA, CDR2 FQGNSA. This CDR3 is 15 amino acids long. After removal of 2 bases from V and 6 bases from J, the junction contained 4 bases not matched to a gene. DNA of the CDR3: TGTGCCAGCAGCTTAAGACAGGGCGCTAATTCACCCCTCCACTTT. Translating it yields CASSLRQGANSPLHF.

The gene calls are TRBV19 and TRBJ1-5; 8 bases map to TRBD1. This CDR3 is built from 15 residues. Germline V lookup: CDR1 LNHDA, CDR2 SQIVND (reference sequence). The V segment lost 4 bases and the J segment 4 bases; nucleotides outside the gene matches: 6. The chain's CDR3 is CASSTTGEGNQPQHF. Here the CDR3 DNA reads TGTGCCAGTAGTACGACAGGGGAAGGGAATCAGCCCCAGCATTTT.

The V and J genes are TRBV11-2 and TRBJ1-6; D not certain. V lost 5 bases and J lost 0, with 8 bases in between. Germline-derived CDR1 and CDR2 are SGHAT and FQNNGV. The CDR3 covers 15 residues. CDR3 nucleotides: TGTGCCAGCAGCGCGACATTCTCCTATAATTCACCCCTCCACTTT. Its protein product is CASSATFSYNSPLHF.

J is TRBJ2-7 and V is TRBV9; 7 bases align to TRBD2. The germline gives CDR1 SGDLS, CDR2 YYNGEE. V lost 3 bases and J lost 3; bases outside the gene matches: 3. The CDR3 has 13 amino acids. This chain's CDR3 is CASSEGGGYEQYF. The CDR3 nucleotides read TGTGCCAGCAGCGAGGGCGGGGGCTACGAGCAGTACTTC.

The chain links TRBV24-1 to TRBJ1-5, with a possible D match to TRBD1 (6 bases). This CDR3 is 14 amino acids long. Germline V CDR1 and CDR2: KGHDR, SFDVKD. The germline V and J ends were trimmed by 6 bases and 6 bases, with 14 bases remaining between them. The CDR3 coding sequence is TGTGCCACCAGTACATCAGGGGTGGTTCAGCCCCAGCATTTT. Its protein is CATSTSGVVQPQHF.

For this clone: The sample carries other DNA sequences with the same CDR3. J is TRBJ2-5 and V is TRBV6-5, with 7 bases lining up with TRBD2. The CDR3 sequence is 14 residues long. Per the germline V gene, CDR1 is MNHEY and CDR2 is SVGAGI. V shed 2 bases and J 6 bases; nucleotides not matched to a gene: 6. The CDR3 protein is CASSYDGGRKTQYF. CDR3 nucleotide sequence: TGTGCCAGCAGTTACGACGGCGGGAGAAAGACCCAGTACTTC.

The rearrangement uses TRBV6-2 or TRBV6-3 and TRBJ1-2, with 7 bases identical to TRBD1. The CDR3 is made up of 13 amino acids. Germline V gene sequence: CDR1 MNHEY, CDR2 SVGEGT. V trimming: 6 bases; J trimming: 2 bases; junction bases outside the gene matches: 3. The DNA for the CDR3 is TGTGCCAGCAGCTCGGGACAGAACTATGGCTACACCTTC. Translation gives CASSSGQNYGYTF.

J is TRBJ1-2 and V is TRBV28; TRBD1 matches at 7 bases. The ends lost 6 bases at V and 3 bases at J; junction bases unmatched: 7. The CDR3 runs 14 residues. In germline, CDR1 is MDHEN, CDR2 SYDVKM. DNA for the CDR3: TGTGCCAGCAGGACGAGGGGGCCTTACTATGGCTACACCTTC. This translates into CASRTRGPYYGYTF.